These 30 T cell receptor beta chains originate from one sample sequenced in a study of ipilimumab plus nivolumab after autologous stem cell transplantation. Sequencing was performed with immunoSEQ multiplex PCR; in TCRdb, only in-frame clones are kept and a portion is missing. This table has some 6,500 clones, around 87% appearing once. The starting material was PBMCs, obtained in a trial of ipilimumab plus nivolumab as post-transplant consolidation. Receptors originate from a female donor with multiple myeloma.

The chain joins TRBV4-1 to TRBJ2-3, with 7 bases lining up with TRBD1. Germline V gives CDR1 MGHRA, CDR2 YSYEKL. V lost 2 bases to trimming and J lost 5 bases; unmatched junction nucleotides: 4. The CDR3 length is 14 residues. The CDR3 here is CASSQQTGVDTQYF. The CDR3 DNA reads TGCGCCAGCAGCCAACAAACAGGGGTAGATACGCAGTATTTT.

For the CDR3, the DNA is TGCACCGGGTTAGCGGGAGGGCCAGATACGCAGTATTTT. As protein: CTGLAGGPDTQYF. The V call is TRBV29-1, the J call TRBJ2-3; TRBD2 matches at 11 bases. The CDR3 runs to 13 residues. Germline CDR1 and CDR2: SQVTM and ANQGSEA.

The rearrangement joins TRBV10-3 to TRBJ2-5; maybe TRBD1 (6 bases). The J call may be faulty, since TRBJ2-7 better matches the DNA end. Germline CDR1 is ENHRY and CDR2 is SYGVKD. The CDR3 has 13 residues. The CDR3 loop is CAISDGQLYEQYF. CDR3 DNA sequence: TGTGCCATCAGTGATGGACAGCTCTACGAGCAGTACTTC.

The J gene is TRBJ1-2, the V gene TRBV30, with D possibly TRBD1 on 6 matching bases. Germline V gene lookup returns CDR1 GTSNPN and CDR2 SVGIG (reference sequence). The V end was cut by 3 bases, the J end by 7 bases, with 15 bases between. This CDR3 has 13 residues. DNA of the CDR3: TGTGCCTGGAGAGGAGGGGGTTTGGGTGGCTACACCTTC. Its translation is CAWRGGGLGGYTF.

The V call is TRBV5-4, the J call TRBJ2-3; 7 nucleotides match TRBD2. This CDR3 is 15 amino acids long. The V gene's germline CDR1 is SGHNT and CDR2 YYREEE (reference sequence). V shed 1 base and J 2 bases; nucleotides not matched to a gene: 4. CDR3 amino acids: CASSLRRETTDTQYF. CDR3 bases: TGTGCCAGCAGCTTGCGGCGGGAGACCACAGATACGCAGTATTTT.

In nucleotides, the CDR3 is TGTGCCAGCAGTTCCGGACAGACCTACGAGCAGTACTTC. Its protein is CASSSGQTYEQYF. The V gene is TRBV27, the J gene TRBJ2-5; maybe TRBD1 (6 bases). The better agreement between TRBJ2-7 and the DNA end casts doubt on the J call. Per the germline V gene, CDR1 is MNHEY and CDR2 is SMNVEV (reference sequence). This CDR3 has 13 residues.

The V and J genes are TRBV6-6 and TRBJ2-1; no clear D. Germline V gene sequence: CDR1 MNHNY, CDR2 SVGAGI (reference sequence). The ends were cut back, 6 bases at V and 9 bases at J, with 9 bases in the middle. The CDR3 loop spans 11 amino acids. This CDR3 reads CASSSWSEQFF. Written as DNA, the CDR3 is TGTGCCAGCAGCAGCTGGAGTGAGCAGTTCTTC.

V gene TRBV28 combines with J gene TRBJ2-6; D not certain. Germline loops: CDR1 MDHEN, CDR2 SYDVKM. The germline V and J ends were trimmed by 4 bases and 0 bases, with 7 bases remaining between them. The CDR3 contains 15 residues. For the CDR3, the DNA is TGTGCCAGCAGTTCCGAGAACTCTGGGGCCAACGTCCTGACTTTC. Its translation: CASSSENSGANVLTF.

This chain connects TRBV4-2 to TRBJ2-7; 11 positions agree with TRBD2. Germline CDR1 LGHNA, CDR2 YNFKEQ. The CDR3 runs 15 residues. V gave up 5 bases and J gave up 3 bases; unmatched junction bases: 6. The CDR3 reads CASSLKTSGDYEQYF. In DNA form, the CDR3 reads TGTGCCAGCAGCTTGAAGACTAGCGGGGACTACGAGCAGTACTTC.

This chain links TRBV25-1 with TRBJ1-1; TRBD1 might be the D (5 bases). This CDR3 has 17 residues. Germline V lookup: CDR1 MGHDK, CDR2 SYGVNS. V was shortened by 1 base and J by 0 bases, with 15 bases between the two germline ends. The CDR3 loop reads CASSELRGLGLNTEAFF. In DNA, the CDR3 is TGTGCCAGCAGTGAATTGAGGGGTTTAGGGTTGAACACTGAAGCTTTCTTT. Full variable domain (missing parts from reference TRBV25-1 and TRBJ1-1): EADIYQTPRYLVIGTGKKITLECSQTMGHDKMYWYQQDPGMELHLIHYSYGVNSTEKGDLSSESTVSRIRTEHFPLTLESARPSHTSQYLCASSELRGLGLNTEAFFGQGTRLTVV.

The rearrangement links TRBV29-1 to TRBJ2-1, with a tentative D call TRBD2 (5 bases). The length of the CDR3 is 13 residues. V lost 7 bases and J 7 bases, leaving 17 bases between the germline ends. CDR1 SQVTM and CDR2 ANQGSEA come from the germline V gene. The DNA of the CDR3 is TGCAGCGGTCAGCGGCTCCAAGGGAATGAGCAGTTCTTC. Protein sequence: CSGQRLQGNEQFF.

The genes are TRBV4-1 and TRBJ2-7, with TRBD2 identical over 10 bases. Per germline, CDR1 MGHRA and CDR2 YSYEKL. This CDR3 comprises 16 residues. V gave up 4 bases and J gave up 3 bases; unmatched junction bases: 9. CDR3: CASSRSPLAGVYEQYF. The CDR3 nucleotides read TGCGCCAGCAGCCGAAGCCCGCTAGCGGGAGTCTACGAGCAGTACTTC.

CDR3 DNA sequence: TGTGCCACCGCGGTAGCGGGAAGGGCTGAGCAGTTCTTC. This encodes CATAVAGRAEQFF. The chain employs TRBV21-1 and TRBJ2-1; no check of the table's D call, TRBD2, against the DNA was made. TRBV21-1 is an annotated pseudogene. The CDR3 totals 13 residues.

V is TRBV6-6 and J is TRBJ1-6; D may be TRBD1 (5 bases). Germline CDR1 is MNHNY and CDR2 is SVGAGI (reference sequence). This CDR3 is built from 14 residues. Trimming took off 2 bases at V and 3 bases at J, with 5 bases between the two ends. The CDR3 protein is CASSYDSYNSPLHF. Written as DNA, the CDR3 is TGTGCCAGCAGTTACGACAGCTATAATTCACCCCTCCACTTT.

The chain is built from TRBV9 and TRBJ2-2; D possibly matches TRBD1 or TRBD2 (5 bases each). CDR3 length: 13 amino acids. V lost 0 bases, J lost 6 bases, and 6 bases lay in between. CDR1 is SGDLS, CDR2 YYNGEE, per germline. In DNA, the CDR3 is TGTGCCAGCAGCGTAGGGGGGTCCGGGGAGCTGTTTTTT. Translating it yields CASSVGGSGELFF.

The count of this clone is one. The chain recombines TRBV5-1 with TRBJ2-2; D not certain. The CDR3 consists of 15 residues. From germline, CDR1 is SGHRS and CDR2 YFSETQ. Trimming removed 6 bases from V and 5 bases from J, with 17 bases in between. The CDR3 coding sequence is TGCGCCAGCAAGAGCGCAGTCATAGATACCGGGGAGCTGTTTTTT. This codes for CASKSAVIDTGELFF.

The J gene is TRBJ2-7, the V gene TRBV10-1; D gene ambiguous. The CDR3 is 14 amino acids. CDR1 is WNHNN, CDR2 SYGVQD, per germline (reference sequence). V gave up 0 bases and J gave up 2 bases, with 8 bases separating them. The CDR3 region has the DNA TGCGCCAGCAGTGAGTCCGGGCAGCCCTACGAGCAGTACTTC. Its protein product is CASSESGQPYEQYF.

DNA of the CDR3: TGCAGCGTTGTTTCCGCCTATGGCTACACCTTC. Translation gives CSVVSAYGYTF. This chain connects TRBV29-1 to TRBJ1-2; D is ambiguous. The V and J ends lost 4 bases and 4 bases respectively, with 7 bases between them. This CDR3 is 11 amino acids long. The germline V gene encodes CDR1 SQVTM and CDR2 ANQGSEA.

DNA for the CDR3: TGTGCCAGCAGCACAGACGGGTGGGAGACCCAGTACTTC. Translating it yields CASSTDGWETQYF. The chain employs TRBV11-2 and TRBJ2-5; D unresolved. V was pared by 5 bases and J by 5 bases, with 12 bases between. The germline V gene has CDR1 SGHAT and CDR2 FQNNGV. This CDR3 region has 13 residues.

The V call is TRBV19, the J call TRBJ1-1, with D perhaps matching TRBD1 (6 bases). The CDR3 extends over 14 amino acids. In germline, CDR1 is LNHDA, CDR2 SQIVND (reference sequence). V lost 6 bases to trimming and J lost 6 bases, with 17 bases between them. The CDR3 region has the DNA TGTGCCAGTAGGGTCAGGGGTGTAGACGCTGAAGCTTTCTTT. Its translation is CASRVRGVDAEAFF.

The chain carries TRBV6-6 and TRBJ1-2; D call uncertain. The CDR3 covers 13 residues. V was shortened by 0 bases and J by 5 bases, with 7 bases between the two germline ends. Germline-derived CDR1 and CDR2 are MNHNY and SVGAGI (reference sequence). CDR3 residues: CASSYSIGYGYTF. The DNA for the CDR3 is TGTGCCAGCAGTTACTCGATTGGGTATGGCTACACCTTC.

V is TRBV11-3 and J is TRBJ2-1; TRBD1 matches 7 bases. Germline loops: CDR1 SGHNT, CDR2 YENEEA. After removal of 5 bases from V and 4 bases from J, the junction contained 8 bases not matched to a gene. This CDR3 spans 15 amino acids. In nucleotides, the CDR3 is TGTGCCAGCAGCCTCCGGGACAGCACTTACAATGAGCAGTTCTTC. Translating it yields CASSLRDSTYNEQFF. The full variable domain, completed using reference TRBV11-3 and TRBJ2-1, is EAGVVQSPRYKIIEKKQPVAFWCNPISGHNTLYWYLQNLGQGPELLIRYENEEAVDDSQLPKDRFSAERLKGVDSTLKIQPAELGDSAVYLCASSLRDSTYNEQFFGPGTRLTVL.

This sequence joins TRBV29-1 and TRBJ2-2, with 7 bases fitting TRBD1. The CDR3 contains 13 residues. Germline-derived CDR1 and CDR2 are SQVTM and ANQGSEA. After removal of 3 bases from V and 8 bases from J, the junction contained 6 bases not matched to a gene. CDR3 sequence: CSVDQTGSGELFF. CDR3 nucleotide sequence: TGCAGCGTTGACCAGACAGGGTCTGGGGAGCTGTTTTTT.

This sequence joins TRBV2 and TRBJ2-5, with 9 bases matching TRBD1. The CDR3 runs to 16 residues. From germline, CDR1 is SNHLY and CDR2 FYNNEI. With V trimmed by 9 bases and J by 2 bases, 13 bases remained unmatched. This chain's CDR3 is CASEGIRQGEQETQYF. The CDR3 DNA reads TGTGCCAGTGAGGGGATTCGACAGGGGGAGCAAGAGACCCAGTACTTC.

The DNA for the CDR3 is TGTGCCAGCAGCTCTAGCGGCGGCTTCACAGATACGCAGTATTTT. Its translation is CASSSSGGFTDTQYF. This chain uses TRBV28 with TRBJ2-3; 7 bases line up with TRBD2. Germline trimming cut 6 bases from V and 2 bases from J; bases unmatched to any gene: 8. Germline-derived CDR1 and CDR2 are MDHEN and SYDVKM. This CDR3 has 15 residues.

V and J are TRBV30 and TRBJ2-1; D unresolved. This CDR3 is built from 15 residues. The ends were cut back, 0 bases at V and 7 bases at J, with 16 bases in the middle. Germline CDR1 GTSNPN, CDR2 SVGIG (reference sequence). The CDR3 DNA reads TGTGCCTGGAGTGTAACCCCGACGGGTTTGAATGAGCAGTTCTTC. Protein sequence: CAWSVTPTGLNEQFF. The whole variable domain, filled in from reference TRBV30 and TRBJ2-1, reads SQTIHQWPATLVQPVGSPLSLECTVEGTSNPNLYWYRQAAGRGLQLLFYSVGIGQISSEVPQNLSASRPQDRQFILSSKKLLLSDSGFYLCAWSVTPTGLNEQFFGPGTRLTVL.

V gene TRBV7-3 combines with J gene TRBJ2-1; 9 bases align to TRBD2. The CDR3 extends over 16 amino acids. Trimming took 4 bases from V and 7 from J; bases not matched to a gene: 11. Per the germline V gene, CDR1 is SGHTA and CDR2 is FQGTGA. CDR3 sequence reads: CASSWLGGRASNEQFF. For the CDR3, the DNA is TGTGCCAGCAGCTGGTTAGGCGGGAGGGCCAGTAATGAGCAGTTCTTC.

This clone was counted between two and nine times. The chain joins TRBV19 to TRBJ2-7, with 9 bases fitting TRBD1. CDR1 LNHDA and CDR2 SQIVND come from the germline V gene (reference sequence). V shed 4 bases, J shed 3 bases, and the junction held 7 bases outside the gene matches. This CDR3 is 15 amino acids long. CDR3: CASSKRTGAYYEQYF. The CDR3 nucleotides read TGTGCCAGTAGTAAGCGGACAGGGGCTTACTACGAGCAGTACTTC.

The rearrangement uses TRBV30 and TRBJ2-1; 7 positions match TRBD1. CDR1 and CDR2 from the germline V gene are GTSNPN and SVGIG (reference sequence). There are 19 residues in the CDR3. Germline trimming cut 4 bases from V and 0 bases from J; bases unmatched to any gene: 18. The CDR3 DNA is TGTGCCTGGACCACCCGGGAAGAGGGACAGCATCTCTCCTACAATGAGCAGTTCTTC. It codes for CAWTTREEGQHLSYNEQFF.

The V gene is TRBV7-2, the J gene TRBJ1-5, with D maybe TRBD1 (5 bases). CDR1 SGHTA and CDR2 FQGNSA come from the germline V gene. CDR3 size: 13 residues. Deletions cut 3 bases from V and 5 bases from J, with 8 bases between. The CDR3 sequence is CASSFKGDQPQHF. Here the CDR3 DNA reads TGTGCCAGCAGCTTCAAAGGGGATCAGCCCCAGCATTTT.